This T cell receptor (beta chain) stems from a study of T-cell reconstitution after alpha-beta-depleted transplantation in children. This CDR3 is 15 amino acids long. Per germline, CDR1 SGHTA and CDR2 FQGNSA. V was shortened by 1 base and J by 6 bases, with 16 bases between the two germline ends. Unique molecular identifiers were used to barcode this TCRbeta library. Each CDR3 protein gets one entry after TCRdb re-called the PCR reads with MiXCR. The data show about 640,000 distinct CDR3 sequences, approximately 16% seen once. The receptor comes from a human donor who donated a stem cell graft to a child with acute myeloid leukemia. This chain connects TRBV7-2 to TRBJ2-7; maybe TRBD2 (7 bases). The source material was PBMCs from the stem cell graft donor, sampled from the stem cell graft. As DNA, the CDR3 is TGTGCCAGCAGCTTAGTAGATTCGGGGGGCTCCGAGCAGTACGTC. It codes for CASSLVDSGGSEQYV.